The 26 T cell receptor beta chains below were found in one sample sequenced in a study of neurological immune-mediated disorders. Each CDR3 protein gets one entry after TCRdb re-called the 5' RACE reads with MiXCR. The table shows some 49,000 distinct CDR3 sequences, with around 12% occurring only once. Time point noted: longitudinal time-point 2. Sequenced: PBMCs. Receptor source: a male donor with HTLV-1-associated myelopathy (HAM/TSP).

This clonotype has at least ten counts. The gene calls are TRBV5-1 and TRBJ1-3; the match to TRBD1 covers 8 bases. Germline CDR1 and CDR2: SGHRS and YFSETQ. V gave up 5 bases and J gave up 4 bases; unmatched junction bases: 8. This CDR3 is 15 amino acids long. This CDR3 is CASRETGVIGNTIYF. The CDR3 nucleotides are TGCGCCAGCAGAGAGACAGGGGTGATCGGAAACACCATATATTTT.

The table lists this clonotype with many counts. The chain combines TRBV7-9 with TRBJ2-3; no reliable D call. Per germline, CDR1 SEHNR and CDR2 FQNEAQ (reference sequence). V dropped 6 bases and J dropped 2 bases, with 3 bases sitting between them. The CDR3 length is 11 residues. Written as DNA, the CDR3 is TGTGCCAGCAGGAACACAGATACGCAGTATTTT. As protein: CASRNTDTQYF.

This clonotype was counted at least ten times. The chain combines TRBV12-3 or TRBV12-4 with TRBJ2-2, with D unresolved. This CDR3 region has 14 residues. V gave up 1 base and J gave up 1 base, with 4 bases separating them. The CDR3 here is CASSLDRNTGELFF. Here the CDR3 DNA reads TGTGCCAGCAGTTTAGACAGGAACACCGGGGAGCTGTTTTTT.

The V and J genes are TRBV4-3 and TRBJ1-6; D perhaps matches TRBD1 (5 bases). Germline-derived CDR1 and CDR2 are LGHNA and YSLEER. With 5 bases removed from V and 8 bases from J, the gap between germline ends came to 16 bases. This CDR3 has 15 amino acids. The CDR3, as DNA: TGCGCCAGCAGCTTTACCGGGACTTCGGATTCACCCCTCCACTTT. It yields the protein CASSFTGTSDSPLHF.

This clonotype appeared many times. The J gene is TRBJ1-1, the V gene TRBV12-3 or TRBV12-4; TRBD1 aligns across 8 bases. With V trimmed by 6 bases and J by 7 bases, 7 bases remained unmatched. The CDR3 has 13 residues. Written as DNA, the CDR3 is TGTGCCAGCAGGCCGCACGACAGGGGTGAAGCTTTCTTT. Protein: CASRPHDRGEAFF.

This clonotype was observed many times. One end of the junction does not line up with germline, which may come from a read error. This chain joins TRBV6-5 and TRBJ1-1, with no clear D. The CDR3 has 13 amino acids. Germline V gives CDR1 MNHEY, CDR2 SVGAGI. The CDR3 nucleotides are TGTGCCAGCAGTTACGGTTCGACTCTGACCCCCTCATTT. This codes for CASSYGSTLTPSF.

This clonotype was seen many times. For the CDR3, the DNA is TGCAGTGCGAAAGCAACTAATGAAAAACTGTTTTTT. Translated, it gives CSAKATNEKLFF. The J gene is TRBJ1-4, the V gene TRBV20-1; unclear D gene. The CDR3 sequence is 12 residues long. Germline CDR1 and CDR2: DFQATT and SNEGSKA (reference sequence). V lost 6 bases and J 0 bases, leaving 5 bases between the germline ends.

This clonotype has at least ten counts. Here the CDR3 reads CASSLDRGKLFF. The CDR3 coding sequence is TGCGCCAGCAGCTTGGACCGTGGAAAACTGTTTTTT. This chain uses TRBV5-1 with TRBJ1-4; D call uncertain. V lost 0 bases to trimming and J lost 10 bases, with 7 bases between them. The germline V gene has CDR1 SGHRS and CDR2 YFSETQ. The CDR3 has 12 amino acids.

This clonotype was counted at least ten times. J is TRBJ2-2 and V is TRBV18; possible D gene TRBD1, 5 bases. Germline CDR1 reads KGHSH; CDR2 reads LQKENI. CDR3 length: 16 amino acids. With 3 bases removed from V and 0 bases from J, the gap between germline ends came to 11 bases. In DNA form, the CDR3 reads TGTGCCAGCTCACCGCCAGGGATTTCGAACACCGGGGAGCTGTTTTTT. The encoded protein is CASSPPGISNTGELFF.

This clonotype was counted between two and nine times. This sequence joins TRBV29-1 and TRBJ2-1; tentatively, D is TRBD1 (6 bases). CDR1 is SQVTM, CDR2 ANQGSEA, per germline. CDR3 length: 13 residues. The V gene lost 3 bases and the J gene lost 5 bases, with 11 bases spanning the gap. This chain's CDR3 is CSVDVSGDNEQFF. Here the CDR3 DNA reads TGCAGCGTTGATGTTTCAGGGGACAATGAGCAGTTCTTC.

This clonotype was seen at least ten times. J is TRBJ2-7 and V is TRBV18; D may correspond to TRBD1 or TRBD2 (5 bases each). The CDR3 loop spans 13 amino acids. Between the trimmed V and J ends, which lost 3 bases and 5 bases, there was a span of 11 bases. Germline CDR1 reads KGHSH; CDR2 reads LQKENI. In DNA form, the CDR3 reads TGTGCCAGCTCACCTTCGGGGACCCACGAGCAGTACTTC. Amino acids: CASSPSGTHEQYF. The variable domain in full, with the rest retrieved from reference TRBV18 and TRBJ2-7, is NAGVMQNPRHLVRRRGQEARLRCSPMKGHSHVYWYRQLPEEGLKFMVYLQKENIIDESGMPKERFSAEFPKEGPSILRIQQVVRGDSAAYFCASSPSGTHEQYFGPGTRLTVT.

This clonotype was recorded at least ten times. The chain joins TRBV5-1 to TRBJ1-6; D unclear. From germline, CDR1 is SGHRS and CDR2 YFSETQ. Trimming pared 1 base from V and 5 bases from J, leaving 13 bases between. This CDR3 contains 16 residues. DNA of the CDR3: TGCGCCAGCAGCTTGTCGGGAGCTAATAATAATTCACCCCTCCACTTT. It yields the protein CASSLSGANNNSPLHF.

This clonotype was observed at least ten times. The chain combines TRBV7-8 with TRBJ1-2; 10 nucleotides agree with TRBD1. Germline V lookup: CDR1 SGHVS, CDR2 FQNEAQ. J lost 6 bases, V lost 5 bases, and 9 bases had no gene match. The CDR3 loop spans 15 amino acids. For the CDR3, the DNA is TGTGCCAGCAGCACCTCTGACAGGGGGCGGGATGGCTACACCTTC. Protein sequence: CASSTSDRGRDGYTF.

V and J are TRBV29-1 and TRBJ2-4; no clear D gene. The CDR3 covers 15 residues. Germline V lookup: CDR1 SQVTM, CDR2 ANQGSEA. The V and J ends lost 2 bases and 0 bases respectively, with 11 bases between them. CDR3 in DNA: TGCAGCGTTGAATCCGGAAACCTAGCCAAAAACATTCAGTACTTC. It translates to CSVESGNLAKNIQYF.

In its sample, this clonotype was seen many times. The chain links TRBV5-1 to TRBJ2-7; D possibly corresponds to TRBD2 (5 bases). The V and J ends lost 1 base and 6 bases respectively, with 17 bases between them. CDR1 SGHRS and CDR2 YFSETQ come from the germline V gene. This CDR3 contains 15 residues. CDR3 in amino acids: CASSLSPGKASEQYF. The CDR3 region has the DNA TGCGCCAGCAGCTTGTCTCCGGGAAAGGCTTCCGAGCAGTACTTC.

This clonotype was picked up many times. V gene TRBV12-3 or TRBV12-4 combines with J gene TRBJ2-7; 9 bases map to TRBD1. The CDR3 runs 15 residues. V dropped 1 base and J dropped 8; count of bases not matched to a gene: 9. The chain's CDR3 is CASSLGGQGATKQYF. The CDR3 bases are TGTGCCAGCAGTTTAGGGGGACAGGGAGCTACGAAGCAGTACTTC.

In its sample, this clonotype was seen many times. The V and J genes are TRBV12-3 or TRBV12-4 and TRBJ2-5; a weak D match, TRBD2 (5 bases). Between the trimmed V and J ends, which lost 6 bases and 0 bases, there was a span of 11 bases. The CDR3 consists of 14 residues. The CDR3 nucleotides read TGTGCCAGCAGGAGGGCGCAAGACCAAGAGACCCAGTACTTC. Its translation: CASRRAQDQETQYF.

This clonotype was seen many times. This chain links TRBV20-1 with TRBJ2-1, with 7 bases identical to TRBD2. CDR1 is DFQATT, CDR2 SNEGSKA, per germline (reference sequence). V gave up 2 bases and J gave up 5 bases; unmatched junction bases: 9. This CDR3 spans 15 amino acids. This chain's CDR3 is CSARKGAGHNNEQFF. CDR3 bases: TGCAGTGCTAGAAAAGGAGCGGGGCATAACAATGAGCAGTTCTTC.

This clonotype occurred many times. The genes are TRBV20-1 and TRBJ1-6, with unresolved D. This CDR3 comprises 13 residues. In germline, CDR1 is DFQATT, CDR2 SNEGSKA (reference sequence). With 2 bases removed from V and 13 bases from J, the gap between germline ends came to 15 bases. The CDR3 spells CSARSTILTPLHF. The CDR3 DNA follows: TGCAGTGCTAGAAGCACGATCCTTACGCCCCTCCACTTT.

This clonotype was picked up many times. This sequence joins TRBV5-1 and TRBJ2-7, with TRBD1 as a possible D gene (6 bases). CDR1 is SGHRS and CDR2 is YFSETQ in the germline V gene. The V gene lost 3 bases and the J gene lost 2 bases, with 12 bases spanning the gap. The CDR3 spans 14 residues. CDR3 amino acids: CASSWSDRTYEQYF. The CDR3 nucleotides read TGCGCCAGCAGCTGGAGCGACAGGACCTACGAGCAGTACTTC.

This chain uses TRBV27 with TRBJ1-4, with D unclear. The V gene's germline CDR1 is MNHEY and CDR2 SMNVEV (reference sequence). There are 14 residues in the CDR3. V was trimmed by 4 bases and J by 8 bases, leaving 14 bases between them. The CDR3 spells CASSSMKGAEKLFF. CDR3 bases: TGTGCCAGCAGTTCTATGAAGGGTGCGGAAAAACTGTTTTTT.

This clonotype was seen repeatedly, ten times or more. The chain is built from TRBV5-1 and TRBJ1-1; TRBD1 might be the D (5 bases). The CDR3 spans 13 residues. V was trimmed by 8 bases and J by 2 bases, leaving 13 bases between them. The germline gives CDR1 SGHRS, CDR2 YFSETQ. The CDR3 here is CASQQDPNTEAFF. The CDR3 DNA follows: TGCGCCAGTCAACAGGACCCAAACACTGAAGCTTTCTTT.

This clonotype was seen ten or more times. The J gene is TRBJ2-3, the V gene TRBV20-1, with TRBD2 as a possible D gene (6 bases). The length of the CDR3 is 11 residues. Trimming stripped 5 bases from V and 9 bases from J, with 12 bases between. From germline, CDR1 is DFQATT and CDR2 SNEGSKA (reference sequence). Written as DNA, the CDR3 is TGCAGTGCTCCTTTAGCGGAGACGCAGTATTTT. It codes for CSAPLAETQYF.

This clonotype occurred many times. V usage is TRBV12-3 or TRBV12-4 and J usage is TRBJ1-5; 9 bases line up with TRBD1. The CDR3 spans 15 residues. The V gene end was trimmed by 5 bases and the J gene end by 5 bases; junction bases not matched to a gene: 7. This chain's CDR3 is CASSPGQGLYQPQHF. The CDR3 nucleotides read TGTGCCAGCAGTCCCGGACAGGGGCTGTATCAGCCCCAGCATTTT.

This clonotype was found many times. V gene TRBV20-1 combines with J gene TRBJ2-7; perhaps TRBD1 as D (5 bases). V was trimmed by 0 bases and J by 3 bases, leaving 15 bases between them. Germline V gene lookup returns CDR1 DFQATT and CDR2 SNEGSKA (reference sequence). CDR3 length: 15 amino acids. CDR3: CSAREWSTELYEQYF. The CDR3 DNA is TGCAGTGCTAGAGAATGGTCGACAGAGCTCTACGAGCAGTACTTC.

This clonotype appeared many times. A read error may account for a junction end that differs from germline. The V call is TRBV5-1, the J call TRBJ1-2, with D possibly matching TRBD1 (5 bases). The CDR3 consists of 12 residues. Germline V gives CDR1 SGHRS, CDR2 YFSETQ. The CDR3 DNA is TGCGCCAGCAGATTGGAGGGGTATGGCTACACCTTC. Its translation: CASRLEGYGYTF.